The 32 T cell receptor beta chains presented below share a single source sample, sequenced in a study of read filtering for tumor transcriptome and immune sequencing. Molecular barcoded adaptors covering alpha/delta and beta/gamma chains were used on around 370 ng RNA. TCRdb re-analysed the reads in MiXCR, keeping a single row per CDR3 protein. The sample includes around 130,000 distinct CDR3 sequences, 10% to 15% of them seen just once. The sequenced sample consisted of a population of CD138-negative cells sorted from bone marrow. The receptors derive from a donor aged 40 or older with multiple myeloma.

The V and J genes are TRBV7-9 and TRBJ2-2, with a possible D match to TRBD2 (6 bases). The germline CDR1 and CDR2 sequences are SEHNR and FQNEAQ (reference sequence). The CDR3 covers 16 residues. V lost 3 bases and J lost 2, with 13 bases in between. The CDR3: CASSLDRRVNTGELFF. CDR3 in DNA: TGTGCCAGCAGCTTGGACCGGAGGGTTAACACCGGGGAGCTGTTTTTT.

At least ten counts were recorded for this clonotype. The chain recombines TRBV20-1 with TRBJ1-4; D is uncertain. V shed 5 bases and J shed 6 bases, with 7 bases lying between them. The CDR3 spans 11 residues. Germline CDR1 reads DFQATT; CDR2 reads SNEGSKA (reference sequence). CDR3 loop: CSALKDEKLFF. The CDR3 nucleotides are TGCAGTGCTCTTAAGGATGAAAAACTGTTTTTT.

This clonotype was detected many times. The chain recombines TRBV19 with TRBJ1-1; TRBD1 matches at 9 bases. This CDR3 spans 16 amino acids. J lost 2 bases, V lost 5 bases, and 9 bases had no gene match. Germline CDR1 and CDR2: LNHDA and SQIVND (reference sequence). CDR3 in DNA: TGTGCCAGTAGTTTTCGCAAGGGACAGGGTAACACTGAAGCTTTCTTT. Translating it yields CASSFRKGQGNTEAFF.

The chain recombines TRBV7-9 with TRBJ2-1, with 8 bases lining up with TRBD2. The CDR3 contains 15 residues. V dropped 1 base and J dropped 9; count of bases not matched to a gene: 8. Germline V gives CDR1 SEHNR, CDR2 FQNEAQ (reference sequence). CDR3 in amino acids: CASSLDTGGPGEQFF. CDR3 coding DNA: TGTGCCAGCAGCTTAGATACGGGAGGGCCGGGTGAGCAGTTCTTC.

In its sample, this clonotype was seen many times. The chain recombines TRBV15 with TRBJ2-3; tentatively, D is TRBD2 (6 bases). The CDR3 has 13 residues. The V gene's germline CDR1 is LNHNV and CDR2 YYDKDF (reference sequence). The ends were cut back, 8 bases at V and 2 bases at J, with 11 bases in the middle. The CDR3 sequence is CATREPTTDTQYF. In DNA, the CDR3 is TGTGCCACCCGGGAGCCTACCACAGATACGCAGTATTTT.

This clonotype showed up just a few times. A much larger clone lies a single base off, so this may be a read error. The rearrangement joins TRBV20-1 to TRBJ2-5; D is ambiguous. In germline, CDR1 is DFQATT, CDR2 SNEGSKA (reference sequence). CDR3 length: 10 residues. This chain's CDR3 is CSARTETRYF. CDR3 nucleotides: TGCAGTGCTAGAACCGAGACCCGGTACTTC.

In the case of this clonotype: This may arise from a read error, as a much more abundant clone is one base away. V is TRBV5-1 and J is TRBJ2-1; possibly TRBD2 for D (5 bases). CDR1 and CDR2 (germline): SGHRS, YFSETQ. This CDR3 has 17 residues. CDR3 coding DNA: TGCGCCAGCAGCTTGGACGCGGGCGCGAACTCCTACAAGGAGCAGTTCTTC. This translates into CASSLDAGANSYKEQFF. The entire variable domain, with the rest obtained from reference TRBV5-1 and TRBJ2-1, is as follows: KAGVTQTPRYLIKTRGQQVTLSCSPISGHRSVSWYQQTPGQGLQFLFEYFSETQRNKGNFPGRFSGRQFSNSRSEMNVSTLELGDSALYLCASSLDAGANSYKEQFFGPGTRLTVL.

With regard to this clonotype: A read error may be the cause here, since a much bigger clone is one base away. The chain employs TRBV5-1 and TRBJ2-2; D remains ambiguous. The CDR3 sequence is 14 residues long. With 3 bases removed from V and 2 bases from J, the gap between germline ends came to 8 bases. Germline-derived CDR1 and CDR2 are SGHRS and YFSETQ. CDR3: CASSSGVNTGELFF. The CDR3 DNA reads as TGCGCCAGCAGCTCAGGAGTAAACACCGGGGAGCTGTTTTTT.

The chain carries TRBV18 and TRBJ1-2, with 7 bases lining up with TRBD1. The CDR3 is 14 residues long. The germline V gene encodes CDR1 KGHSH and CDR2 LQKENI. V lost 3 bases and J lost 6; bases outside the gene matches: 7. CDR3 loop: CASSPRQGLDGYTF. The DNA of the CDR3 is TGTGCCAGCTCACCCCGACAGGGTTTAGATGGCTACACCTTC.

A note on this clonotype: A single base separates this from a much larger clone, so it may be a read error. The chain has TRBV7-9 and TRBJ2-3, with 7 nucleotides matching TRBD1. The CDR3 is 15 amino acids. Germline V gene data show CDR1 as SEHNR and CDR2 as FQNEAQ (reference sequence). The junction had 9 bases not matched to a gene; V was cut back by 4 bases and J by 5 bases. The CDR3 DNA follows: TGTGCCAGCAGCTCAATGGGGACAGATGGAGATACGCAGTATTTT. It codes for CASSSMGTDGDTQYF. The full variable domain, with the rest looked up from reference TRBV7-9 and TRBJ2-3, is DTGVSQNPRHKITKRGQNVTFRCDPISEHNRLYWYRQTLGQGPEFLTYFQNEAQLEKSRLLSDRFSAERPKGSFSTLEIQRTEQGDSAMYLCASSSMGTDGDTQYFGPGTRLTVL.

This clonotype was recorded many times. The CDR3 here is CSVELASSLTDTQYF. For the CDR3, the DNA is TGCAGCGTTGAACTAGCCAGTTCGCTCACAGATACGCAGTATTTT. The chain couples TRBV29-1 to TRBJ2-3; the D gene is possibly TRBD2 (5 bases). Trimming left V 2 bases short and J 2 bases short, with 14 bases between. CDR3 size: 15 residues. Germline V lookup: CDR1 SQVTM, CDR2 ANQGSEA.

This sequence joins TRBV27 and TRBJ2-7; D is unclear. Germline CDR1 is MNHEY and CDR2 is SMNVEV (reference sequence). Trimming removed 0 bases at V and 5 bases at J, with 8 bases between. The CDR3 runs to 13 residues. DNA for the CDR3: TGTGCCAGCAGTTTATCGTGGCGCAACGAGCAGTACTTC. Translating gives CASSLSWRNEQYF.

The sample holds many counts of this clonotype. The genes are TRBV12-3 or TRBV12-4 and TRBJ1-2, with TRBD1 matching over 10 bases. The CDR3 covers 14 residues. The V and J ends lost 4 bases and 6 bases, in that order; junction bases with no gene match: 5. CDR3 in amino acids: CASSSGTGVNGYTF. The DNA for the CDR3 is TGTGCCAGCAGTTCCGGGACAGGGGTTAATGGCTACACCTTC.

On this clonotype itself: With a much larger clone just one base away, this may be a read error. V gene TRBV7-9 combines with J gene TRBJ2-1; D uncertain. Germline V CDR1 and CDR2: SEHNR, FQNEAQ (reference sequence). The CDR3 spans 13 residues. V was pared by 4 bases and J by 8 bases, with 12 bases between. The CDR3 bases are TGTGCCAGCAGCTCACGCAGGTACGATGAGCAGTTCTTC. It encodes CASSSRRYDEQFF. Together with reference TRBV7-9 and TRBJ2-1, the CDR3 gives the full variable domain: DTGVSQNPRHKITKRGQNVTFRCDPISEHNRLYWYRQTLGQGPEFLTYFQNEAQLEKSRLLSDRFSAERPKGSFSTLEIQRTEQGDSAMYLCASSSRRYDEQFFGPGTRLTVL.

This clonotype was seen repeatedly, ten times or more. The J gene is TRBJ2-5, the V gene TRBV4-1; D remains ambiguous. V was pared by 0 bases and J by 7 bases, with 12 bases between. The germline CDR1 and CDR2 sequences are MGHRA and YSYEKL. This CDR3 spans 14 amino acids. Here the CDR3 reads CASSQDALVGTQYF. The DNA for the CDR3 is TGCGCCAGCAGCCAAGACGCCCTCGTGGGGACCCAGTACTTC.

This chain joins TRBV28 and TRBJ2-5, with 11 bases identical to TRBD2. V trimming: 6 bases; J trimming: 4 bases; junction bases outside the gene matches: 4. Germline CDR1 and CDR2: MDHEN and SYDVKM. The CDR3 spans 14 residues. The CDR3 here is CASSQTSGTETQYF. In DNA form, the CDR3 reads TGTGCCAGCAGCCAGACTAGCGGGACAGAGACCCAGTACTTC.

In regard to this clonotype: One base away lies a much larger clone, so this may be a sequencing read error. The V gene is TRBV20-1, the J gene TRBJ2-3; 8 bases line up with TRBD2. CDR1 and CDR2 (germline): DFQATT, SNEGSKA (reference sequence). The CDR3 length is 15 residues. CDR3 protein: CSARVVLAGTDTRYF. The DNA for the CDR3 is TGCAGTGCTAGAGTTGTTCTAGCGGGCACAGATACGCGGTATTTT.

In this sample, this clonotype turned up many times. CDR3 DNA: TGCAGCGTTGGATCTGGATTTGAGACCCAGTACTTC. It translates to CSVGSGFETQYF. The chain joins TRBV29-1 to TRBJ2-5; no reliable D call. V was shortened by 4 bases and J by 5 bases, with 11 bases between the two germline ends. Germline CDR1 is SQVTM and CDR2 is ANQGSEA. This CDR3 is built from 12 residues.

The sample holds many counts of this clonotype. The chain joins TRBV5-1 to TRBJ2-5; D is unclear. This CDR3 has 17 amino acids. CDR1 is SGHRS, CDR2 YFSETQ, per germline. Trimming took off 2 bases at V and 3 bases at J, with 20 bases between the two ends. This chain's CDR3 is CASSLRSTTPGKETQYF. CDR3 nucleotide sequence: TGCGCCAGCAGCTTACGGTCAACGACTCCGGGCAAAGAGACCCAGTACTTC.

Note on this clonotype: This clone may be a read error of a much larger clone one base away. Without the conserved terminal phenylalanine or tryptophan, this CDR3 likely stems from a read error. The J gene is TRBJ2-1, the V gene TRBV11-3, with a weak D call TRBD2 (6 bases). Trimming took off 4 bases at V and 5 bases at J, with 12 bases between the two ends. This CDR3 is 14 amino acids long. Germline V CDR1 and CDR2: SGHNT, YENEEA. The CDR3 region has the DNA TGTGCCAGCAGCTCGGGACTGGGGCACAATGAGCAGTTCCTC. Protein sequence: CASSSGLGHNEQFL.

The table lists this clonotype with many counts. This chain uses TRBV5-1 with TRBJ2-1; 7 nucleotides agree with TRBD2. The CDR3 loop spans 18 amino acids. The V and J ends lost 4 bases and 6 bases, in that order; junction bases with no gene match: 19. Germline-derived CDR1 and CDR2 are SGHRS and YFSETQ. CDR3 nucleotide sequence: TGCGCCAGCAGCCCGAGTCTGAATACGGCGGGAGTGGGCAATGAGCAGTTCTTC. Translating it yields CASSPSLNTAGVGNEQFF.

The sample holds many counts of this clonotype. The chain links TRBV20-1 to TRBJ2-1, with 8 bases lining up with TRBD2. This CDR3 is built from 15 residues. Germline assignment: CDR1 DFQATT and CDR2 SNEGSKA (reference sequence). Losses at the gene ends were 5 bases for V and 3 bases for J; bases not matched to a gene: 9. This chain's CDR3 is CSADPGTSVYNEQFF. The CDR3 nucleotides read TGCAGTGCTGACCCAGGGACTAGTGTCTACAATGAGCAGTTCTTC.

In its sample, this clonotype was seen many times. The J gene is TRBJ1-2, the V gene TRBV29-1, with 11 nucleotides matching TRBD1. Germline CDR1 and CDR2: SQVTM and ANQGSEA. The CDR3 has 16 amino acids. J was trimmed by 8 bases and V by 1 base; bases with no gene match: 12. The CDR3 bases are TGCAGCGTTGAAGGCCTTTGGACAGGGGGCCCCATCGGCTACACCTTC. This encodes CSVEGLWTGGPIGYTF.

The V and J genes are TRBV5-1 and TRBJ2-7; 7 nucleotides agree with TRBD1. CDR1 SGHRS and CDR2 YFSETQ come from the germline V gene. This CDR3 has 12 residues. V lost 5 bases and J lost 5; bases outside the gene matches: 4. The CDR3 spells CASRRDSDEQYF. CDR3 bases: TGCGCCAGCAGACGGGACAGCGACGAGCAGTACTTC.

This clonotype has a count of ten or more. The genes are TRBV19 and TRBJ2-7; no firm D call. The V gene's germline CDR1 is LNHDA and CDR2 SQIVND (reference sequence). Trimming left V 5 bases short and J 3 bases short, with 5 bases between. The CDR3 loop spans 11 amino acids. CDR3 sequence: CASSDRYEQYF. CDR3 nucleotides: TGTGCCAGTAGTGATCGCTACGAGCAGTACTTC.

The sample holds many counts of this clonotype. V usage is TRBV19 and J usage is TRBJ2-3; D not resolved. Trimming removed 6 bases from V and 2 bases from J, with 6 bases in between. The CDR3 loop spans 12 amino acids. CDR1 is LNHDA, CDR2 SQIVND, per germline (reference sequence). The chain's CDR3 is CASSKDTDTQYF. As DNA, the CDR3 is TGTGCCAGTAGCAAAGACACAGATACGCAGTATTTT.

There are a few counts of this clonotype. One end of the junction is discordant with germline, which a read error may explain. V usage is TRBV7-9 and J usage is TRBJ2-7; D gene uncertain. CDR1 is SEHNR, CDR2 FQNEAQ, per germline (reference sequence). There are 12 residues in the CDR3. The CDR3 spells CAGSQSSYEQYF. The CDR3 DNA follows: TGTGCCGGCAGTCAGAGCTCCTACGAGCAGTACTTC.

This clonotype was picked up a small number of times. The rearrangement uses TRBV19 and TRBJ2-5; D call uncertain. The V gene's germline CDR1 is LNHDA and CDR2 SQIVND (reference sequence). The CDR3 loop spans 13 amino acids. Trimming stripped 1 base from V and 1 base from J, with 4 bases between. The CDR3 DNA reads as TGTGCCAGTAGTATAGGACGCCAAGAGACCCAGTACTTC. It specifies CASSIGRQETQYF.

The table lists this clonotype with many counts. The gene calls are TRBV29-1 and TRBJ2-5; D is possibly TRBD2 (7 bases). CDR3 length: 13 amino acids. The V gene's germline CDR1 is SQVTM and CDR2 ANQGSEA. V lost 6 bases, J lost 5 bases, and 16 bases lay in between. Here the CDR3 reads CSVARGEGETQYF. The CDR3 DNA follows: TGCAGCGTCGCAAGGGGGGAGGGGGAGACCCAGTACTTC.

This clonotype was seen only a few times. This rearrangement joins TRBV4-1 to TRBJ2-5; TRBD2 aligns across 14 bases. The CDR3 has 15 amino acids. The V segment lost 3 bases and the J segment 4 bases; nucleotides outside the gene matches: 1. Germline V gene lookup returns CDR1 MGHRA and CDR2 YSYEKL. CDR3 in amino acids: CASSQGLAGVETQYF. The DNA for the CDR3 is TGCGCCAGCAGCCAGGGACTAGCGGGAGTAGAGACCCAGTACTTC.

This clonotype has a count of ten or more. The DNA for the CDR3 is TGTGCCAGCAGGACAGCGAACACCGGGGAGCTGTTTTTT. The encoded protein is CASRTANTGELFF. The chain employs TRBV7-9 and TRBJ2-2; tentatively, D is TRBD1 (5 bases). Germline CDR1 and CDR2: SEHNR and FQNEAQ (reference sequence). With 6 bases removed from V and 0 bases from J, the gap between germline ends came to 5 bases. The CDR3 is made up of 13 amino acids.

This clonotype was observed many times. V usage is TRBV7-9 and J usage is TRBJ1-1; no firm D call. The CDR3 has 12 amino acids. Trimming removed 1 base from V and 8 bases from J, with 8 bases in between. CDR1 and CDR2 from the germline V gene are SEHNR and FQNEAQ (reference sequence). The CDR3, as DNA: TGTGCCAGCAGCTTAGAGTTAGGCGAAGCTTTCTTT. Its translation: CASSLELGEAFF.